The rows below give T cell receptor beta chains drawn from one sample of a study of blood T cell repertoires in COVID-19. Sequencing was performed with immunoSEQ multiplex PCR; in TCRdb, only in-frame clones are kept and a portion is missing. The data contain under 300,000 clones, about 80% of them seen just once; the ten biggest clones take up 3.4%. Sequencing used PBMCs or T cells enriched from blood (not recorded which). The receptors here all came from a man aged 50-59 years who had recovered from COVID-19. Each CDR3 is given with its conserved first and last residue. Fields, in order: clone size, J gene, D gene, V gene, CDR3 DNA, CDR3 protein. The D gene is left open where the match is weak. Some rows mark clone size as missing; the rest say once, few, many or name a class of expanded clone.

clone size: NA; J gene: TRBJ2-5; D gene: TRBD1; V gene: TRBV4-1; CDR3 DNA: TGCGCCAGCAGCCAAGTCCTAGGGACAGGGGGGGAGACCCAGTACTTC; CDR3 protein: CASSQVLGTGGETQYF
clone size: NA; J gene: TRBJ1-2; D gene: NA; V gene: TRBV27; CDR3 DNA: TGTGCCAGCAGTTCGGGAGGTACCTATGGCTACACCTTC; CDR3 protein: CASSSGGTYGYTF
clone size: NA; J gene: TRBJ2-7; D gene: TRBD2; V gene: TRBV20-1; CDR3 DNA: TGCAGTGCTAGTATGGGACTAGCCACCAACGAGCAGTACTTC; CDR3 protein: CSASMGLATNEQYF
clone size: NA; J gene: TRBJ1-1; D gene: NA; V gene: TRBV7-9; CDR3 DNA: TGTGCCAGCAGCTTAGCGGCGGTTTACCACACTGAAGCTTTCTTT; CDR3 protein: CASSLAAVYHTEAFF
clone size: NA; J gene: TRBJ2-5; D gene: NA; V gene: TRBV12-5; CDR3 DNA: TGTGCTAGTACTGGGGGGCGGGAGGAGACCCAGTACTTC; CDR3 protein: CASTGGREETQYF
clone size: NA; J gene: TRBJ2-5; D gene: TRBD2; V gene: TRBV18; CDR3 DNA: TGTGCCAGCTCACCCGGGACTAGCGTAGAGACCCAGTACTTC; CDR3 protein: CASSPGTSVETQYF
clone size: once; J gene: TRBJ2-1; D gene: TRBD2; V gene: TRBV9; CDR3 DNA: TGTGCCAGCAGCGTAGTCGGGCTAAGCGGGATCTCCTACAATGAGCAGTTCTTC; CDR3 protein: CASSVVGLSGISYNEQFF
clone size: NA; J gene: TRBJ2-7; D gene: TRBD2; V gene: TRBV29-1; CDR3 DNA: TGCAGCGTACATCTAGCGGGAACGCGCGAGCAGTACTTC; CDR3 protein: CSVHLAGTREQYF
clone size: few; J gene: TRBJ2-7; D gene: TRBD2; V gene: TRBV7-3; CDR3 DNA: TGTGCCAGCAGCTCCGGACTAGCGGGACACGAGCAGTACTTC; CDR3 protein: CASSSGLAGHEQYF
clone size: NA; J gene: TRBJ2-2; D gene: TRBD2; V gene: TRBV11-2; CDR3 DNA: TGTGCCAGCAGCACTAGCGGGGGAAAGGCCGGGGAGCTGTTTTTT; CDR3 protein: CASSTSGGKAGELFF
clone size: NA; J gene: TRBJ1-2; D gene: NA; V gene: TRBV28; CDR3 DNA: TGTGCCAGCAGTTTCCCCCGGGGGGGAAGCAACTATGGCTACACCTTC; CDR3 protein: CASSFPRGGSNYGYTF
clone size: once; J gene: TRBJ2-3; D gene: NA; V gene: TRBV6-4; CDR3 DNA: TGTGCCAGCAGTGTCTACCCCTCCGGGGATACGCAGTATTTT; CDR3 protein: CASSVYPSGDTQYF
clone size: NA; J gene: TRBJ2-7; D gene: NA; V gene: TRBV11-3; CDR3 DNA: TGTGCCAGCAGCCCTCCCCTGACAGAATACGAGCAGTACTTC; CDR3 protein: CASSPPLTEYEQYF
clone size: NA; J gene: TRBJ1-1; D gene: NA; V gene: TRBV19; CDR3 DNA: TGTGCCAGTACCCTCGGGCAGGGGCTGAACACTGAAGCTTTCTTT; CDR3 protein: CASTLGQGLNTEAFF
clone size: NA; J gene: TRBJ1-1; D gene: NA; V gene: TRBV6-5; CDR3 DNA: TGTGCCAGCAGAGGCCCAGGGTACGGCACTGAAGCTTTCTTT; CDR3 protein: CASRGPGYGTEAFF
clone size: NA; J gene: TRBJ1-2; D gene: TRBD1; V gene: TRBV4-2; CDR3 DNA: TGTGCCAGCAGCCAAGACCTATTCTCAGGGGGCGCCGGGTCGTATGGCTACACCTTC; CDR3 protein: CASSQDLFSGGAGSYGYTF
clone size: NA; J gene: TRBJ1-1; D gene: TRBD1; V gene: TRBV6-1; CDR3 DNA: TGTGCCAGCAGTGAAGCGCTGAGGACAGGGGTGGCTTTCTTT; CDR3 protein: CASSEALRTGVAFF
clone size: NA; J gene: TRBJ1-4; D gene: NA; V gene: TRBV7-8; CDR3 DNA: TGTGCCAGCAGCTTAGGTTTTCCGGGGAGAACAACTAATGAAAAACTGTTTTTT; CDR3 protein: CASSLGFPGRTTNEKLFF
clone size: NA; J gene: TRBJ2-7; D gene: TRBD2; V gene: TRBV9; CDR3 DNA: TGTGCCAGCAGCGTAGGGAATAGCGGGAGGTTTCACGAGCAGTACTTC; CDR3 protein: CASSVGNSGRFHEQYF
clone size: NA; J gene: TRBJ1-2; D gene: NA; V gene: TRBV27; CDR3 DNA: TGTGCCAGCAGTCCCGGGACTGCTGGCTACACCTTC; CDR3 protein: CASSPGTAGYTF
clone size: NA; J gene: TRBJ2-7; D gene: NA; V gene: TRBV12-3/TRBV12-4; CDR3 DNA: TGTGCCAGCAGTTTTGGGGGGGCTGGGGAGCAGTACTTC; CDR3 protein: CASSFGGAGEQYF
clone size: NA; J gene: TRBJ2-1; D gene: NA; V gene: TRBV21-1; CDR3 DNA: TGTGCCAGCAGCAAAGGGAGTAAGGGGAGACTAGCGGGAGGATCCAATGAGCAGTTCTTC; CDR3 protein: CASSKGSKGRLAGGSNEQFF
clone size: once; J gene: TRBJ2-7; D gene: TRBD2; V gene: TRBV6-5; CDR3 DNA: TGTGCCAGCAGTTACTCCCTAGCGGGAGTTTTGCACGAGCAGTACTTC; CDR3 protein: CASSYSLAGVLHEQYF
clone size: NA; J gene: TRBJ2-2; D gene: NA; V gene: TRBV21-1; CDR3 DNA: TGTGCCAGCCTTACCTTAGACACCGGGGAGCTGTTTTTT; CDR3 protein: CASLTLDTGELFF
clone size: NA; J gene: TRBJ2-1; D gene: TRBD2; V gene: TRBV6-5; CDR3 DNA: TGTGCCAGGTCCCGGGGGGAGGGCGATGAGCAGTTCTTC; CDR3 protein: CARSRGEGDEQFF
clone size: once; J gene: TRBJ2-1; D gene: TRBD2; V gene: TRBV20-1; CDR3 DNA: TGCAGTGCTCGTGGGACTAGCGGGGACAATGAGCAGTTCTTC; CDR3 protein: CSARGTSGDNEQFF
clone size: once; J gene: TRBJ2-3; D gene: TRBD2; V gene: TRBV5-8; CDR3 DNA: TGTGCCAGCAACCGACTAGCGGGAGGGACAGATACGCAGTATTTT; CDR3 protein: CASNRLAGGTDTQYF
clone size: NA; J gene: TRBJ1-2; D gene: NA; V gene: TRBV27; CDR3 DNA: TGTGCCAGCAGTCTCCCCCCGTATGGCTACACCTTC; CDR3 protein: CASSLPPYGYTF
clone size: NA; J gene: TRBJ1-5; D gene: NA; V gene: TRBV6-5; CDR3 DNA: TGTGCCAGCACAAGTAGGGGTCAGCCCCAGCATTTT; CDR3 protein: CASTSRGQPQHF
clone size: few; J gene: TRBJ1-2; D gene: TRBD1; V gene: TRBV6-5; CDR3 DNA: TGTGCCAGCAGAGTAGCGACAGGGGGCTATGGCTACACCTTC; CDR3 protein: CASRVATGGYGYTF
clone size: NA; J gene: TRBJ2-7; D gene: NA; V gene: TRBV12-3/TRBV12-4; CDR3 DNA: TGTGCCAGCAGTCTCACAGGGGAGGACGAGCAGTACTTC; CDR3 protein: CASSLTGEDEQYF
clone size: NA; J gene: TRBJ2-1; D gene: TRBD1; V gene: TRBV5-5; CDR3 DNA: TGTGCCACAGCCACCTTGGGGGACAGCTCCTACAATGAGCAGTTCTTC; CDR3 protein: CATATLGDSSYNEQFF
clone size: NA; J gene: TRBJ2-2; D gene: TRBD2; V gene: TRBV5-5; CDR3 DNA: TGTGCCAGCAGCTTGGGTCCTAGCGGCTCAGGGACCGGGGAGCTGTTTTTT; CDR3 protein: CASSLGPSGSGTGELFF
clone size: NA; J gene: TRBJ2-3; D gene: NA; V gene: TRBV19; CDR3 DNA: TGTGCCAGTAGTATAGGTAGTGGTGGGCGAACAGATACGCAGTATTTT; CDR3 protein: CASSIGSGGRTDTQYF
clone size: NA; J gene: TRBJ2-5; D gene: TRBD2; V gene: TRBV5-6; CDR3 DNA: TGTGCCAGCACTCCGGGGACTATTCGGGAGACCCAGTACTTC; CDR3 protein: CASTPGTIRETQYF
clone size: NA; J gene: TRBJ1-4; D gene: TRBD1; V gene: TRBV7-9; CDR3 DNA: TGTGCCAGCAGCCGGACAGGGGGTAATGAAAAACTGTTTTTT; CDR3 protein: CASSRTGGNEKLFF